The 9 T cell receptor beta chains reported below all come from one sample, sequenced in a study of blood T cell repertoires in COVID-19 (TCRdb year 2020). Library method: the immunoSEQ multiplex PCR assay. TCRdb provides this immuneACCESS table in a form limited to in-frame rearrangements. Some clones are lacking; in checked studies, under half of them reflect an unresolved V gene, and why the rest are absent is not known. In this sample the table shows 270,000 or so clones, around 91% of which occur a single time. The ten top clones hold 2.1% of the sample. The sequencing sample was made of peripheral blood. The receptor set was obtained from a woman aged 60 to 75 with COVID-19, enrolled during active disease.

Written as DNA, the CDR3 is TGCGCCAGCGCTGGAAGCGGGGGATACAATGAGCAGTTCTTC. It specifies CASAGSGGYNEQFF. This chain links TRBV5-1 with TRBJ2-1, with 8 positions matching TRBD2. Losses at the gene ends were 7 bases for V and 4 bases for J; bases not matched to a gene: 7. The CDR3 consists of 14 residues. The V gene's germline CDR1 is SGHRS and CDR2 YFSETQ. Looking up the rest from reference TRBV5-1 and TRBJ2-1 gives the full variable domain: KAGVTQTPRYLIKTRGQQVTLSCSPISGHRSVSWYQQTPGQGLQFLFEYFSETQRNKGNFPGRFSGRQFSNSRSEMNVSTLELGDSALYLCASAGSGGYNEQFFGPGTRLTVL.

The chain is built from TRBV5-1 and TRBJ2-3, with D possibly matching TRBD1 (5 bases). The germline V and J ends were trimmed by 4 bases and 2 bases, with 14 bases remaining between them. Germline V gene sequence: CDR1 SGHRS, CDR2 YFSETQ. The CDR3 consists of 15 residues. Here the CDR3 DNA reads TGCGCCAGCAGCGATGAGGCAGGGCCCACAGATACGCAGTATTTT. This translates into CASSDEAGPTDTQYF.

The chain links TRBV21-1 to TRBJ2-7; TRBD2 is the table's D call and was not checked against the DNA. TRBV21-1 is annotated as a pseudogene. The CDR3 totals 17 residues. The CDR3 reads CASSPPGLAGGSYEQYF. Written as DNA, the CDR3 is TGTGCCAGCAGCCCCCCGGGACTAGCGGGGGGTTCCTACGAGCAGTACTTC.

This clone was detected a few times. This CDR3 reads CASSYRWGGNYGYTF. The CDR3 nucleotides are TGTGCCAGCAGTTACCGGTGGGGAGGAAACTATGGCTACACCTTC. The chain links TRBV6-5 to TRBJ1-2; D is unresolved. The length of the CDR3 is 15 residues. V lost 2 bases and J lost 2, with 12 bases in between. Per germline, CDR1 MNHEY and CDR2 SVGAGI.

J is TRBJ1-5 and V is TRBV4-2; TRBD1 matches 7 bases. With V trimmed by 1 base and J by 7 bases, 7 bases remained unmatched. This CDR3 region has 15 residues. Looked up from germline, CDR1 is LGHNA and CDR2 is YNFKEQ. The CDR3 DNA reads as TGTGCCAGCAGCCAAGGGGAACAGGGGAGCCAGCCCCAGCATTTT. Its translation: CASSQGEQGSQPQHF.

The rearrangement joins TRBV6-5 to TRBJ1-5, with D possibly being TRBD1 (6 bases). Per germline, CDR1 MNHEY and CDR2 SVGAGI. V was shortened by 2 bases and J by 2 bases, with 13 bases between the two germline ends. The CDR3 is 16 residues long. The chain's CDR3 is CASSYGRDTGNQPQHF. The CDR3 DNA is TGTGCCAGCAGTTACGGCCGGGACACCGGCAATCAGCCCCAGCATTTT.

V is TRBV3-1 (or the pseudogene TRBV3-2) and J is TRBJ2-2, with TRBD2 matching over 15 bases. The J segment lost 4 bases and the V segment lost 0 bases, leaving 6 bases of the junction unmatched. The CDR3 has 19 amino acids. Germline-derived CDR1 and CDR2 are LGHDT and YNNKEL (reference sequence). CDR3 nucleotides: TGTGCCAGCAGCCAAGAGGGACTAGCGGGGGGCCCCGTCACCGGGGAGCTGTTTTTT. Translation gives CASSQEGLAGGPVTGELFF.

V is TRBV25-1 and J is TRBJ2-3; a weak D match, TRBD2 (5 bases). With 4 bases removed from V and 1 base from J, the gap between germline ends came to 9 bases. This CDR3 region has 14 residues. Germline CDR1 and CDR2: MGHDK and SYGVNS. In DNA form, the CDR3 reads TGTGCCAGCAGTGTCGGAGGAGGCACAGATACGCAGTATTTT. It is translated as CASSVGGGTDTQYF. Full variable domain (remainder filled in from reference TRBV25-1 and TRBJ2-3): EADIYQTPRYLVIGTGKKITLECSQTMGHDKMYWYQQDPGMELHLIHYSYGVNSTEKGDLSSESTVSRIRTEHFPLTLESARPSHTSQYLCASSVGGGTDTQYFGPGTRLTVL.

The chain employs TRBV7-8 and TRBJ2-2, with 10 bases aligning to TRBD1. There are 15 residues in the CDR3. The germline gives CDR1 SGHVS, CDR2 FQNEAQ. Losses at the gene ends were 3 bases for V and 4 bases for J; bases not matched to a gene: 2. The CDR3 sequence: CASSFRTGGTGELFF. CDR3 sequence (DNA): TGTGCCAGCAGCTTCCGGACAGGGGGCACCGGGGAGCTGTTTTTT.